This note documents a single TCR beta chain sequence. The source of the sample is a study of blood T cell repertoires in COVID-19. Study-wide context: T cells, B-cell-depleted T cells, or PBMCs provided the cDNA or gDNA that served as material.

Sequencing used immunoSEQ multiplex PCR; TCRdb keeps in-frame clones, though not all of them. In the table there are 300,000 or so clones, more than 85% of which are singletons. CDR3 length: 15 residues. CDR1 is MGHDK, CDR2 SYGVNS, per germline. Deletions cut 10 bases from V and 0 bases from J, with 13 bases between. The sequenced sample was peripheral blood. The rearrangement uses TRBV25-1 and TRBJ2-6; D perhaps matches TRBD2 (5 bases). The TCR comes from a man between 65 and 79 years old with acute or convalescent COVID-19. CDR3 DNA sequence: TGTGCCACTGGAGGACGAAACTCTGGGGCCAACGTCCTGACTTTC. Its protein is CATGGRNSGANVLTF.